This paragraph reports one T cell receptor (beta chain). No antigen is known for it. The data derive from a study of OX40 agonist ivuxolimab in advanced cancers. For the study at large: The study gave patients intravenous ivuxolimab at 0.01 to 10 mg/kg every 2 weeks.

The data were produced by immunoSEQ multiplex PCR, yet TCRdb's version contains in-frame clones alone and is incomplete. The table lists about 55,000 clones, 80% of them singletons. The CDR3 consists of 11 residues. Trimming cost V 7 bases and J 7 bases, with 11 bases left between them. Germline lookup yields CDR1 SEHNR and CDR2 FQNEAQ (reference sequence). Study-level results: Which antigen the expanded peripheral T cells recognized is unknown.

The V gene is TRBV7-9, the J gene TRBJ2-7; D gene ambiguous. Specimen: CD4+ or CD8+ T cells sorted from blood, collected in a trial of the OX40 agonist ivuxolimab. The sequence was obtained from an adult with an advanced solid tumor such as melanoma, head and neck, liver or kidney cancer. The CDR3 region has the DNA TGTGCCAGCACCCTCCTCGGTGAGCAGTACTTC. Protein: CASTLLGEQYF.